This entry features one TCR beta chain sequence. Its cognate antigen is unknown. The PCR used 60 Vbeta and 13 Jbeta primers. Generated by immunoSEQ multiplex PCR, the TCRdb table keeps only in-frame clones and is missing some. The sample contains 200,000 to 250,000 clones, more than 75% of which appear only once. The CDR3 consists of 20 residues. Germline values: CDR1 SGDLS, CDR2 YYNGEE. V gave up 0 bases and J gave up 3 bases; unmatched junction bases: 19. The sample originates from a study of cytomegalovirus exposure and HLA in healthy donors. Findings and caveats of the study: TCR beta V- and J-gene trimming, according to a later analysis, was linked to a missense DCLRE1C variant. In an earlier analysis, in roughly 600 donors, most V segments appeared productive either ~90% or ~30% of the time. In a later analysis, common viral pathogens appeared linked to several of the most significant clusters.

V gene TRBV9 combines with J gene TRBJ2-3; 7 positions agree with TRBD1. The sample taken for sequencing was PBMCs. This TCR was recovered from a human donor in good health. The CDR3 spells CASSVERGRTGAGGTDTQYF. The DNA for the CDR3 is TGTGCCAGCAGCGTAGAGCGTGGGAGAACAGGGGCAGGTGGGACAGATACGCAGTATTTT.